The 22 T cell receptor beta chains given below trace back to one sample, sequenced in a study of control samples from healthy donors and cancer patients. Profiling relied on immunoSEQ multiplex PCR, and the TCRdb table lists in-frame clones only, not all of them. Counted here are 150,000 to 200,000 clones, 90% occurring once; the ten biggest clones make up approximately 1.5%. Sequencing input: blood. These receptor sequences come from a woman aged 45-59 years in good health.

The rearrangement joins TRBV5-1 to TRBJ2-3; D is undetermined. This CDR3 spans 14 amino acids. The V gene lost 0 bases and the J gene lost 5 bases, with 10 bases spanning the gap. Germline V gene data show CDR1 as SGHRS and CDR2 as YFSETQ. This CDR3 is CASSLVGFLDTQYF. CDR3 nucleotides: TGCGCCAGCAGCTTGGTGGGGTTTTTAGATACGCAGTATTTT.

The V call is TRBV12-3 or TRBV12-4, the J call TRBJ1-1, with D maybe TRBD1 (5 bases). CDR3 size: 13 residues. The V end was cut by 3 bases, the J end by 3 bases, with 8 bases between. The CDR3 DNA sequence: TGTGCCAGCAGTTTCGGGGGATACACTGAAGCTTTCTTT. Its protein is CASSFGGYTEAFF.

This chain's CDR3 is CASSSGSATPYEQYF. CDR3 nucleotides: TGTGCCAGCAGCTCTGGGTCCGCGACCCCCTACGAGCAGTACTTC. The chain links TRBV3-1 (or the pseudogene TRBV3-2) to TRBJ2-7; D is unresolved. This CDR3 contains 15 residues. Germline V CDR1 and CDR2: LGHDT, YNNKEL (reference sequence). The V and J ends lost 5 bases and 2 bases respectively, with 16 bases between them.

The rearrangement links TRBV7-3 to TRBJ1-1; D is perhaps TRBD1 (5 bases). The CDR3 consists of 16 residues. The V end was cut by 0 bases, the J end by 6 bases, with 17 bases between. Germline V gene data show CDR1 as SGHTA and CDR2 as FQGTGA. The CDR3 sequence is CASSLTRGTGLAEAFF. The CDR3 region has the DNA TGTGCCAGCAGCTTAACCCGGGGCACCGGGTTGGCTGAAGCTTTCTTT.

This chain uses TRBV3-1 (or the pseudogene TRBV3-2) with TRBJ2-7; possible D gene TRBD1, 6 bases. V was clipped by 1 base and J by 2 bases, with 12 bases between them. Germline lookup yields CDR1 LGHDT and CDR2 YNNKEL (reference sequence). This CDR3 contains 15 residues. CDR3 amino acids: CASSQGTRGTYEQYF. In nucleotides, the CDR3 is TGTGCCAGCAGCCAAGGAACCAGGGGCACCTACGAGCAGTACTTC.

The V gene is TRBV15, the J gene TRBJ1-5, with a possible D match to TRBD1 (6 bases). The CDR3 has 16 residues. Germline V gives CDR1 LNHNV, CDR2 YYDKDF (reference sequence). Trimming removed 5 bases from V and 2 bases from J, with 16 bases in between. The CDR3 sequence is CATSYRGGDRNQPQHF. CDR3 sequence (DNA): TGTGCCACCAGCTATAGAGGGGGGGACCGCAATCAGCCCCAGCATTTT.

For the CDR3, the DNA is TGTGCCAGCAGCTTGGGGACACTTGGATGGAATGAGCAGTTCTTC. The encoded protein is CASSLGTLGWNEQFF. The J gene is TRBJ2-1, the V gene TRBV7-2; tentatively, D is TRBD1 (6 bases). The V and J ends lost 3 bases and 7 bases respectively, with 16 bases between them. This CDR3 comprises 15 residues. Germline assignment: CDR1 SGHTA and CDR2 FQGNSA.

The chain joins TRBV5-1 to TRBJ2-1, with TRBD1 matching over 8 bases. Germline CDR1 and CDR2: SGHRS and YFSETQ. Trimming removed 0 bases from V and 6 bases from J; junction bases left unmatched: 5. CDR3 length equals 15 residues. This CDR3 is CASSLEDRAFNEQFF. For the CDR3, the DNA is TGCGCCAGCAGCTTGGAGGACAGGGCGTTCAATGAGCAGTTCTTC. The full variable domain, in which reference TRBV5-1 and TRBJ2-1 provide the parts outside the CDR3, is KAGVTQTPRYLIKTRGQQVTLSCSPISGHRSVSWYQQTPGQGLQFLFEYFSETQRNKGNFPGRFSGRQFSNSRSEMNVSTLELGDSALYLCASSLEDRAFNEQFFGPGTRLTVL.

V usage is TRBV9 and J usage is TRBJ1-2; D possibly corresponds to TRBD1 (5 bases). The CDR3 has 13 amino acids. The germline V and J ends were trimmed by 7 bases and 7 bases, with 17 bases remaining between them. Germline V gives CDR1 SGDLS, CDR2 YYNGEE. The CDR3 bases are TGTGCCAGCGACGGGGGGACGCGTCTTGGCTACACCTTC. This translates into CASDGGTRLGYTF.

This clone showed up just once. The rearrangement joins TRBV9 to TRBJ2-2; 9 bases are shared with TRBD2. V dropped 0 bases and J dropped 6; count of bases not matched to a gene: 9. The germline V gene has CDR1 SGDLS and CDR2 YYNGEE. The CDR3 has 17 residues. The CDR3, as DNA: TGTGCCAGCAGCGTAGAAATTCGCGGGGGGGCCCCCGGGGAGCTGTTTTTT. Protein product: CASSVEIRGGAPGELFF.

The chain carries TRBV6-2 or TRBV6-3 and TRBJ2-2; 14 bases align to TRBD2. The trim removed 0 bases at V and 4 bases at J, leaving 13 bases unmatched. Germline CDR1 reads MNHEY; CDR2 reads SVGEGT. CDR3 length: 21 amino acids. The CDR3, as DNA: TGTGCCAGCAGTTACTCGCCTCACCGACTAGCGGGGGGGCAAAGCACCGGGGAGCTGTTTTTT. Residues: CASSYSPHRLAGGQSTGELFF.

The rearrangement joins TRBV7-2 to TRBJ1-4, with a possible D match to TRBD1 (5 bases). This CDR3 region has 14 residues. Germline values: CDR1 SGHTA, CDR2 FQGNSA. Trimming removed 3 bases at V and 7 bases at J, with 12 bases between. The CDR3 protein is CASSFMGGGEKLFF. CDR3 sequence (DNA): TGTGCCAGCAGCTTTATGGGTGGGGGTGAAAAACTGTTTTTT.

This chain joins TRBV2 and TRBJ2-6, with a tentative D call TRBD1 (6 bases). Germline V gene lookup returns CDR1 SNHLY and CDR2 FYNNEI. V lost 5 bases and J 13 bases, leaving 18 bases between the germline ends. The CDR3 has 14 amino acids. CDR3 nucleotides: TGTGCCAGCAGTAAGTCGACAGGTACCAGGGTCCTGACTTTC. This encodes CASSKSTGTRVLTF.

This clone was detected only once. CDR3 in DNA: TGTGCCAGCAGCCAAGATCGATTAATGGCAGCTGAAGCTTTCTTT. Amino acid sequence: CASSQDRLMAAEAFF. The V call is TRBV3-1 (or the pseudogene TRBV3-2), the J call TRBJ1-1; no clear D. CDR1 is LGHDT, CDR2 YNNKEL, per germline (reference sequence). The CDR3 covers 15 residues. The V gene lost 0 bases and the J gene lost 6 bases, with 14 bases spanning the gap.

This chain links TRBV11-2 with TRBJ1-1; D might be TRBD1 (6 bases). The CDR3 covers 16 residues. CDR1 and CDR2 from the germline V gene are SGHAT and FQNNGV. Trimming took 1 base from V and 4 from J, leaving 16 bases between them. The CDR3 DNA sequence: TGTGCCAGCAGCTTAGTTGGGACACTTACCCGCACTGAAGCTTTCTTT. It translates to CASSLVGTLTRTEAFF.

The rearrangement links TRBV4-2 to TRBJ1-1, with a weak D call TRBD1 (6 bases). Germline assignment: CDR1 LGHNA and CDR2 YNFKEQ. The CDR3 runs to 16 residues. V was pared by 0 bases and J by 6 bases, with 17 bases between. CDR3 sequence: CASSQEGGLPGAEAFF. In DNA, the CDR3 is TGTGCCAGCAGCCAAGAAGGGGGACTCCCCGGAGCTGAAGCTTTCTTT.

The V and J genes are TRBV19 and TRBJ1-5; D may be TRBD1 (5 bases). Germline-derived CDR1 and CDR2 are LNHDA and SQIVND (reference sequence). V was shortened by 5 bases and J by 0 bases, with 8 bases between the two germline ends. This CDR3 has 14 amino acids. Here the CDR3 reads CASSYGHSNQPQHF. DNA of the CDR3: TGTGCCAGTAGTTATGGACATAGCAATCAGCCCCAGCATTTT.

J is TRBJ2-3 and V is TRBV18; 13 nucleotides line up with TRBD2. Germline trimming cut 5 bases from V and 2 bases from J; bases unmatched to any gene: 13. Germline V gene data show CDR1 as KGHSH and CDR2 as LQKENI. This CDR3 spans 19 amino acids. The CDR3: CASSSTSGGPALNTDTQYF. The CDR3 DNA reads TGTGCCAGCTCATCGACTAGCGGGGGGCCTGCTTTAAACACAGATACGCAGTATTTT.

This clone was seen only once. The V gene is TRBV7-9, the J gene TRBJ2-2; D might be TRBD1 (6 bases). The length of the CDR3 is 16 residues. Germline V CDR1 and CDR2: SEHNR, FQNEAQ (reference sequence). The V gene lost 4 bases and the J gene lost 6 bases, with 18 bases spanning the gap. The DNA for the CDR3 is TGTGCCAGCAGCTATGGCCACAGGGTAGGGGCCGGGGAGCTGTTTTTT. It yields the protein CASSYGHRVGAGELFF. Full variable domain (remainder filled in from reference TRBV7-9 and TRBJ2-2): DTGVSQNPRHKITKRGQNVTFRCDPISEHNRLYWYRQTLGQGPEFLTYFQNEAQLEKSRLLSDRFSAERPKGSFSTLEIQRTEQGDSAMYLCASSYGHRVGAGELFFGEGSRLTVL.

The chain recombines TRBV6-5 with TRBJ1-1; TRBD1 is a possible D gene (6 bases). The CDR3 is made up of 14 amino acids. V was cut by 6 bases and J by 1 base, with 12 bases left in between. Looked up from germline, CDR1 is MNHEY and CDR2 is SVGAGI. The CDR3 here is CASRKQGGNTEAFF. CDR3 nucleotide sequence: TGTGCCAGCAGAAAACAAGGGGGGAACACTGAAGCTTTCTTT.

V gene TRBV18 combines with J gene TRBJ1-5, with D possibly being TRBD1 (5 bases). The CDR3 covers 14 residues. The germline gives CDR1 KGHSH, CDR2 LQKENI. V gave up 3 bases and J gave up 3 bases, with 9 bases separating them. CDR3: CASSPQGPNQPQHF. The CDR3 DNA is TGTGCCAGCTCACCTCAGGGCCCCAATCAGCCCCAGCATTTT.

Written as DNA, the CDR3 is TGTGCCAGCAGTTATTTGGGTGCTGGGGCCAACGTCCTGACTTTC. Amino acid sequence: CASSYLGAGANVLTF. The V call is TRBV6-6, the J call TRBJ2-6; D is undetermined. The CDR3 is 15 amino acids. The germline CDR1 and CDR2 sequences are MNHNY and SVGAGI (reference sequence). V dropped 3 bases and J dropped 2 bases, with 8 bases sitting between them.